This T cell receptor (beta chain) originates from a study of T-cell reconstitution after alpha-beta-depleted transplantation in children. The CDR3 consists of 16 residues. Trimming shortened V by 2 bases and J by 4 bases, and 14 bases separated the two germline ends. CDR1 and CDR2 (germline): SEHNR, FQNEAQ (reference sequence). This clonotype occurred a few times. Molecular barcoding with unique molecular identifiers was used for the TCRbeta library. Via MiXCR, TCRdb re-called the PCR reads, giving one row per CDR3 protein. The top ten clones hold 5.5% of a sample with over 150,000 distinct CDR3 sequences, 6.6% of them seen once.

The sequence was obtained from a boy aged 2 to 9 with acute lymphoblastic leukemia, due to receive a stem cell transplant. The genes are TRBV7-9 and TRBJ2-2; D is possibly TRBD1 or TRBD2 (5 bases each). The sample was PBMCs, taken before TCRalphabeta/CD19-depleted stem cell transplant. As DNA, the CDR3 is TGTGCCAGCAGCTTACCGGGGCAGGGAAGCACCGGGGAGCTGTTTTTT. Protein sequence: CASSLPGQGSTGELFF.